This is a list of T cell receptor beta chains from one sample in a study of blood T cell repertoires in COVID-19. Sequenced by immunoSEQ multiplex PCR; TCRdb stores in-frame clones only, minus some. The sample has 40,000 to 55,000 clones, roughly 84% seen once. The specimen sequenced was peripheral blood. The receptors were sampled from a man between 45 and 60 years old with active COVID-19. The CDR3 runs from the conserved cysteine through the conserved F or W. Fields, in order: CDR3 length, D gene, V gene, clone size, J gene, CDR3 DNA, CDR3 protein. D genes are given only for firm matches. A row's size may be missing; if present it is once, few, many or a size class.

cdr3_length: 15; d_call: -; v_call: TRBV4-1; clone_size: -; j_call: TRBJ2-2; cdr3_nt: TGCGCCAGCAGCCAAGATCCCCGGAACACCGGGGAGCTGTTTTTT; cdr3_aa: CASSQDPRNTGELFF
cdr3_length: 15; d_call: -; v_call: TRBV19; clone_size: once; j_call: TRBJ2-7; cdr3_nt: TGTGCCAGTAGGGGATTGACAGGCTCAACCTACGAGCAGTACTTC; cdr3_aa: CASRGLTGSTYEQYF
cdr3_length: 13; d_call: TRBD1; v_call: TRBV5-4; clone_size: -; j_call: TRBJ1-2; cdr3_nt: TGTGCCAGCAGACCCCGGGACAGATATGGCTACACCTTC; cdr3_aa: CASRPRDRYGYTF
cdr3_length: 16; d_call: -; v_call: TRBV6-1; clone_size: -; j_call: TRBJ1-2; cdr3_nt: TGTGCCAGCAGTGATTGGGCGGGTGCAACCCGGCATGGCTACACCTTC; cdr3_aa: CASSDWAGATRHGYTF
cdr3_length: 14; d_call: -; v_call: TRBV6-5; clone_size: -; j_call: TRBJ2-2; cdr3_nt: TGTGCCAGCACCTCGGGGGTCGAATCCGGGGAGCTGTTTTTT; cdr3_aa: CASTSGVESGELFF
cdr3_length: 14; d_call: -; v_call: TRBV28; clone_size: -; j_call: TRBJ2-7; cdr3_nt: TGTGCCAGCAGCCCATTTTGGGGGGGCAACGAGCAGTACTTC; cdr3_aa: CASSPFWGGNEQYF
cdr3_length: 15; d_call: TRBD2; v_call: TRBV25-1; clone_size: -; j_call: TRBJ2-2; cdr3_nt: TGTGCCAGCAGTCAGCCCGGACTAGTGAGCGGGGAGCTGTTTTTT; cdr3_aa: CASSQPGLVSGELFF
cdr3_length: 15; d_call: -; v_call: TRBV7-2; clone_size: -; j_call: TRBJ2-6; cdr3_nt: TGTGCCAGCAGCCCCCCCAGGGCTGGGGCCAACGTCCTGACTTTC; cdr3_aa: CASSPPRAGANVLTF
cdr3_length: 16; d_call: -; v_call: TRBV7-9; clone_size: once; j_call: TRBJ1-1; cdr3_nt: TGTGCCAGCACCCCACCGCAGGGCTTAATGAACACTGAAGCTTTCTTT; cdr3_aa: CASTPPQGLMNTEAFF
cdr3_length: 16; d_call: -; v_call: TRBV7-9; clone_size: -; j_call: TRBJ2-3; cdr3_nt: TGTGCCAGCAGCTTATTACAGCAAGGTGGCACAGATACGCAGTATTTT; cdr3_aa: CASSLLQQGGTDTQYF
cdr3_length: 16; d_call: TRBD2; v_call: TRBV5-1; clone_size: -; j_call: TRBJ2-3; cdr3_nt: TGCGCCAGCAGCTTGGGGACTAGCGGACCCACAGATACGCAGTATTTT; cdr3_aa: CASSLGTSGPTDTQYF
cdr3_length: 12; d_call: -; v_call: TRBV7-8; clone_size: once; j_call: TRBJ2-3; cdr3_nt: TGTGCCAGCAGCCCCGGCACAGATACGCAGTATTTT; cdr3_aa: CASSPGTDTQYF
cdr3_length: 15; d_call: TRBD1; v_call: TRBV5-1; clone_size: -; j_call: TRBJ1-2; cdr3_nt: TGCGCCAGCAGCTTGGGGGACAGGGATGTAGCTGGCTACACCTTC; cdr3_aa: CASSLGDRDVAGYTF
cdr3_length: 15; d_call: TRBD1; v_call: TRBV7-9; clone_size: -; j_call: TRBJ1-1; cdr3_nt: TGTGCCAGCTCAGGGGGCGCTCACTCGGGCACTGAAGCTTTCTTT; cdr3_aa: CASSGGAHSGTEAFF
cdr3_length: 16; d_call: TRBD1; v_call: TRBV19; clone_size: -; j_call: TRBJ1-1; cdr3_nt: TGTGCCAGTAGTCAGGGGACAGGGGTGGTGAACACTGAAGCTTTCTTT; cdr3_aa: CASSQGTGVVNTEAFF
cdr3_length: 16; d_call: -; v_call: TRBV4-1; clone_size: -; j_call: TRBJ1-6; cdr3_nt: TGCGCCAGCAGCCAAGAGGGAGCCAGGTTGAATTCACCCCTCCACTTT; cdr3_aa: CASSQEGARLNSPLHF
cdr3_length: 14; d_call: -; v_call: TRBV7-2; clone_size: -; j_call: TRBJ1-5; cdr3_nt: TGTGCCAGCAGCTTATCCCACAGGGACCAGCCCCAGCATTTT; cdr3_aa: CASSLSHRDQPQHF
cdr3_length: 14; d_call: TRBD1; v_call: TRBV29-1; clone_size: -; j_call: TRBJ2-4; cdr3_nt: TGCAGCGTCGCTCCCGGGACAGTCAAAAACATTCAGTACTTC; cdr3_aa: CSVAPGTVKNIQYF
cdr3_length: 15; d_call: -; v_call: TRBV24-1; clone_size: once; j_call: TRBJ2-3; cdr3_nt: TGTGCCACCAGTGATTCGACAGTAGTGACAGATACGCAGTATTTT; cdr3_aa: CATSDSTVVTDTQYF
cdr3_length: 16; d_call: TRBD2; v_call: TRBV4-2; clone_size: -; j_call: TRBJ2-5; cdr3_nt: TGTGCCAGCAGCCAAGGAAGGTCAGCGGGGGGACAGACCCAGTACTTC; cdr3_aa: CASSQGRSAGGQTQYF
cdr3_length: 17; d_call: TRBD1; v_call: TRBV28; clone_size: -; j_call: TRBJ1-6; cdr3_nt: TGTGCCAGCAGTTTACGGGGGGGAGGGACAGCCTTAACACCCCTCCACTTT; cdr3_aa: CASSLRGGGTALTPLHF
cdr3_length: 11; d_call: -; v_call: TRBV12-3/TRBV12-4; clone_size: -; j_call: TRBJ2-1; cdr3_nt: TGTGCCAGCAGTTTAGTGGCCGAGCAGTTCTTC; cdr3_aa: CASSLVAEQFF
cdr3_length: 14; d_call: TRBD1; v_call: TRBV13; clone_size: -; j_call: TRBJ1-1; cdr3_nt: TGTGCCAGCAGCCCGGACAGGGGACTCACTGAAGCTTTCTTT; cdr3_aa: CASSPDRGLTEAFF
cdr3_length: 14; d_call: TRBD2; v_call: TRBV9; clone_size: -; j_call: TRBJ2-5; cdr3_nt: TGTGCCACGACTAGCGGGGGGGCCGGGAAGACCCAGTACTTC; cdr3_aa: CATTSGGAGKTQYF
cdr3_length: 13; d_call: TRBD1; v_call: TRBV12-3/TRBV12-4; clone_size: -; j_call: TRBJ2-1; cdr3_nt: TGTGCCAGCAGGGGACAGGGTCACAATGAGCAGTTCTTC; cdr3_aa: CASRGQGHNEQFF
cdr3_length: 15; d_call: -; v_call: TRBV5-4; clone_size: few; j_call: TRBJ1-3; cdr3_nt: TGTGCCAGCACGCGGGACGGCATCTCTGGAAACACCATATATTTT; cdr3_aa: CASTRDGISGNTIYF
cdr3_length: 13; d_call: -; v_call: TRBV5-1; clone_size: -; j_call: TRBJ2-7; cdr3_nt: TGCGCCAGCAGCTCCGGGACTTCCTACGAGCAGTACTTC; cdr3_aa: CASSSGTSYEQYF
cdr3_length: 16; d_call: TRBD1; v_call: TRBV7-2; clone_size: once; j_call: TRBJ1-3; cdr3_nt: TGTGCCAGCAGCTTAGGAGCAGGGGGCTCTGGAAACACCATATATTTT; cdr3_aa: CASSLGAGGSGNTIYF
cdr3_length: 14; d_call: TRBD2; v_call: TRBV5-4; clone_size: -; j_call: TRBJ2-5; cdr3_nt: TGTGCCAGCAGCTTCGGGACTAGCGGAAAGACCCAGTACTTC; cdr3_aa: CASSFGTSGKTQYF